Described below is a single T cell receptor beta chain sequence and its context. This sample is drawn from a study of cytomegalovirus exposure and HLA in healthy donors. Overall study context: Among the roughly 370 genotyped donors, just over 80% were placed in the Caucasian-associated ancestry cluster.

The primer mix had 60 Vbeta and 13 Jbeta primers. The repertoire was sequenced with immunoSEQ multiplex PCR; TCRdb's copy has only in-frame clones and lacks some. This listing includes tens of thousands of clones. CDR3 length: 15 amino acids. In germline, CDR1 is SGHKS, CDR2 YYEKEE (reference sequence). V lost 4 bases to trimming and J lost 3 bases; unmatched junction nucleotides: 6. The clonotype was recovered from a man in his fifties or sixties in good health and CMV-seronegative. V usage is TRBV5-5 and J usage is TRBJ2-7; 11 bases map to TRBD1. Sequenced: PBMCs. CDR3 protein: CASSPRDRGIYEQYF. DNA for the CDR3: TGTGCCAGCAGCCCCCGGGACAGGGGGATCTACGAGCAGTACTTC.